Listed here are 32 T cell receptor beta chains from one sample, sequenced in a study of blood T cell repertoires in COVID-19. Profiled with immunoSEQ multiplex PCR; TCRdb holds only in-frame clones, not every one. Of 250,000 or so clones detected, 85% to 90% appear once; the ten largest clones hold roughly 2.6%. The sequenced sample was peripheral blood. These receptors were taken from an older woman with acute or convalescent COVID-19.

This sequence joins TRBV29-1 and TRBJ1-3, with D possibly matching TRBD1 (6 bases). The CDR3 is made up of 12 amino acids. Germline V gene lookup returns CDR1 SQVTM and CDR2 ANQGSEA. V was cut by 7 bases and J by 4 bases, with 11 bases left in between. As DNA, the CDR3 is TGCAGCGCTACAGGGCCAGGAAACACCATATATTTT. Amino acid sequence: CSATGPGNTIYF.

This clone was observed once. This sequence joins TRBV5-4 and TRBJ1-2, with D perhaps TRBD1 (6 bases). CDR3 length equals 13 residues. V lost 4 bases to trimming and J lost 4 bases, with 11 bases between them. Germline-derived CDR1 and CDR2 are SGHNT and YYREEE (reference sequence). CDR3 DNA: TGTGCCAGCAGCCAGAGGGGGGGCTATGGCTACACCTTC. Its protein product is CASSQRGGYGYTF.

V is TRBV28 and J is TRBJ2-3; perhaps TRBD1 as D (6 bases). From germline, CDR1 is MDHEN and CDR2 SYDVKM. The CDR3 runs 15 residues. The ends were cut back, 3 bases at V and 3 bases at J, with 13 bases in the middle. The CDR3 is CASSFGQGFTDTQYF. The CDR3, as DNA: TGTGCCAGCAGTTTCGGGCAGGGGTTTACAGATACGCAGTATTTT.

J is TRBJ2-4 and V is TRBV2, with TRBD2 matching over 9 bases. The CDR3 has 14 residues. The germline CDR1 and CDR2 sequences are SNHLY and FYNNEI. Trimming at V came to 1 base and at J to 8 bases, leaving 3 bases not matched to a gene. The DNA for the CDR3 is TGTGCCAGCAGTGAAGGGCTAGCGGGATACATTCAGTACTTC. This encodes CASSEGLAGYIQYF.

The CDR3 DNA follows: TGTGCCAGCAGGGACAACTACGAGCAGTACTTC. Its translation: CASRDNYEQYF. The chain employs TRBV6-5 and TRBJ2-7; D might be TRBD1 (5 bases). The germline V and J ends were trimmed by 6 bases and 3 bases, with 6 bases remaining between them. The CDR3 is 11 amino acids. The germline V gene encodes CDR1 MNHEY and CDR2 SVGAGI.

This clone has only a few counts. The rearrangement joins TRBV19 to TRBJ2-2; no reliable D call. With 4 bases removed from V and 2 bases from J, the gap between germline ends came to 5 bases. This CDR3 comprises 13 residues. In germline, CDR1 is LNHDA, CDR2 SQIVND (reference sequence). The CDR3 DNA reads TGTGCCAGTAGTAATCCTAACACCGGGGAGCTGTTTTTT. Translating it yields CASSNPNTGELFF.

J is TRBJ2-2 and V is TRBV24-1, with a weak D call TRBD1 (5 bases). The CDR3 is 14 residues long. Germline-derived CDR1 and CDR2 are KGHDR and SFDVKD. V lost 4 bases, J lost 8 bases, and 13 bases lay in between. The CDR3 nucleotides read TGTGCCACCAGTGACAGGGCCATGGTTGGGGAGCTGTTTTTT. Protein: CATSDRAMVGELFF.

The V call is TRBV28, the J call TRBJ2-1; TRBD1 aligns across 9 bases. This CDR3 contains 15 residues. Trimming removed 6 bases from V and 5 bases from J; junction bases left unmatched: 8. CDR1 and CDR2 (germline): MDHEN, SYDVKM. CDR3 amino acids: CASRGTGKGDNEQFF. The CDR3 nucleotides read TGTGCCAGCAGGGGGACAGGGAAGGGGGACAATGAGCAGTTCTTC.

This clone was picked up a small number of times. This chain joins TRBV7-2 and TRBJ2-7; TRBD2 agrees at 8 bases. The CDR3 is 15 amino acids. J gave up 2 bases and V 3 bases, and 6 bases lay outside the gene matches. Germline V lookup: CDR1 SGHTA, CDR2 FQGNSA. CDR3 DNA: TGTGCCAGCAGCTTTATGCCGGGGGGGACCTACGAGCAGTACTTC. This codes for CASSFMPGGTYEQYF.

The chain carries TRBV3-1 (or the pseudogene TRBV3-2) and TRBJ1-5; 8 nucleotides match TRBD1. This CDR3 contains 15 residues. CDR1 and CDR2 from the germline V gene are LGHDT and YNNKEL (reference sequence). The V and J ends lost 0 bases and 7 bases, in that order; junction bases with no gene match: 5. The CDR3, as DNA: TGTGCCAGCAGCCAAGAGGCAGGGGGCGGCCAGCCCCAGCATTTT. Its protein product is CASSQEAGGGQPQHF.

This clone was picked up a small number of times. Germline and junction disagree at one end, which may indicate a read error. V and J are TRBV6-6 and TRBJ2-7; 8 bases fit TRBD1. The CDR3 consists of 12 residues. Germline CDR1 and CDR2: MNHNY and SVGAGI (reference sequence). CDR3 nucleotides: TGTGCCAGCAGTTACTCGGGGACAGGAGAATTTTTC. This sequence encodes CASSYSGTGEFF.

This clone was counted once. DNA for the CDR3: TGTGCCAGCAGCAGTCAGAACTATGGCTACACCTTC. Translating it yields CASSSQNYGYTF. The gene calls are TRBV14 and TRBJ1-2; D is undetermined. CDR3 length equals 12 residues. V lost 5 bases, J lost 2 bases, and 6 bases lay in between. The V gene's germline CDR1 is SGHDN and CDR2 FVKESK. Supplemented by reference TRBV14 and TRBJ1-2, the full variable domain reads EAGVTQFPSHSVIEKGQTVTLRCDPISGHDNLYWYRRVMGKEIKFLLHFVKESKQDESGMPNNRFLAERTGGTYSTLKVQPAELEDSGVYFCASSSQNYGYTFGSGTRLTVV.

The genes are TRBV30 and TRBJ2-5; TRBD2 agrees at 11 bases. The V gene's germline CDR1 is GTSNPN and CDR2 SVGIG (reference sequence). V was clipped by 2 bases and J by 5 bases; unmatched bases: 4. This CDR3 is 14 amino acids long. This CDR3 is CAWSTSSGGETQYF. The CDR3 DNA reads as TGTGCCTGGAGTACGTCTAGCGGGGGGGAGACCCAGTACTTC. Combining the CDR3 with reference TRBV30 and TRBJ2-5 gives the whole variable domain SQTIHQWPATLVQPVGSPLSLECTVEGTSNPNLYWYRQAAGRGLQLLFYSVGIGQISSEVPQNLSASRPQDRQFILSSKKLLLSDSGFYLCAWSTSSGGETQYFGPGTRLLVL.

V gene TRBV7-2 combines with J gene TRBJ1-2; 9 positions match TRBD1. Germline V CDR1 and CDR2: SGHTA, FQGNSA. The CDR3 runs to 15 residues. V trimming: 4 bases; J trimming: 5 bases; junction bases outside the gene matches: 8. In nucleotides, the CDR3 is TGTGCCAGCAGCTCTCGGCCGGGACAGGGATATGGCTACACCTTC. It encodes CASSSRPGQGYGYTF.

This rearrangement joins TRBV5-1 to TRBJ1-2; possibly TRBD1 for D (6 bases). Germline lookup yields CDR1 SGHRS and CDR2 YFSETQ. The CDR3 runs to 16 residues. Trimming cost V 0 bases and J 1 base, with 13 bases left between them. CDR3 nucleotides: TGCGCCAGCAGCTTGGCCCGGGACAACTTTAACTATGGCTACACCTTC. Translation: CASSLARDNFNYGYTF.

This chain connects TRBV2 to TRBJ1-1; no clear D. There are 14 residues in the CDR3. V gave up 6 bases and J gave up 1 base, with 12 bases separating them. The V gene's germline CDR1 is SNHLY and CDR2 FYNNEI. In nucleotides, the CDR3 is TGTGCCAGCAGGGAGGGAGTTTCGAACACTGAAGCTTTCTTT. Protein sequence: CASREGVSNTEAFF.

The chain has TRBV6-5 and TRBJ1-1, with TRBD1 matching over 7 bases. The CDR3 is 14 residues long. CDR1 and CDR2 (germline): MNHEY, SVGAGI. V was pared by 5 bases and J by 2 bases, with 5 bases of the junction left unmatched. CDR3 sequence (DNA): TGTGCCAGCAGTCTACGACAGGGAAACACTGAAGCTTTCTTT. Amino acid sequence: CASSLRQGNTEAFF.

The V and J genes are TRBV2 and TRBJ2-7, with TRBD1 identical over 8 bases. CDR3 length: 12 amino acids. In germline, CDR1 is SNHLY, CDR2 FYNNEI. V shed 6 bases, J shed 3 bases, and the junction held 1 base outside the gene matches. The CDR3 is CASSDRGYEQYF. The CDR3 nucleotides are TGTGCCAGCAGCGACAGGGGCTACGAGCAGTACTTC.

V is TRBV19 and J is TRBJ2-5; D call uncertain. Between the trimmed V and J ends, which lost 3 bases and 1 base, there was a span of 9 bases. Germline loops: CDR1 LNHDA, CDR2 SQIVND (reference sequence). The CDR3 contains 14 residues. CDR3 in DNA: TGTGCCAGTAGTATTCAACCAGGCCAAGAGACCCAGTACTTC. This encodes CASSIQPGQETQYF.

This chain uses TRBV19 with TRBJ2-7; 7 bases match TRBD1. Trimming took 6 bases from V and 2 from J; bases not matched to a gene: 13. Germline CDR1 LNHDA, CDR2 SQIVND (reference sequence). The CDR3 spans 16 residues. CDR3 loop: CASSKYGAGGAYEQYF. The CDR3 DNA sequence: TGTGCCAGTAGCAAGTATGGCGCAGGGGGTGCCTACGAGCAGTACTTC.

The chain combines TRBV9 with TRBJ1-6; no definite D call. This CDR3 comprises 15 residues. Germline lookup yields CDR1 SGDLS and CDR2 YYNGEE. The V and J ends lost 0 bases and 9 bases respectively, with 13 bases between them. The CDR3 is CASSVVGNAGSPLHF. Written as DNA, the CDR3 is TGTGCCAGCAGCGTAGTGGGCAATGCGGGTTCACCCCTCCACTTT.

This chain joins TRBV20-1 and TRBJ1-5; D not resolved. The V end lost 7 bases, the J end lost 6 bases, and 10 bases lay between the germline ends. Germline CDR1 reads DFQATT; CDR2 reads SNEGSKA (reference sequence). CDR3 size: 11 residues. CDR3 sequence reads: CSGGYTQPQHF. CDR3 nucleotide sequence: TGCAGTGGAGGGTACACTCAGCCCCAGCATTTT.

This clone has a single count. The CDR3 region is CASRKQVNQPQHF. The CDR3 DNA is TGTGCCAGTAGGAAACAGGTCAATCAGCCCCAGCATTTT. V usage is TRBV19 and J usage is TRBJ1-5, with D possibly matching TRBD1 (5 bases). In germline, CDR1 is LNHDA, CDR2 SQIVND (reference sequence). V was clipped by 6 bases and J by 3 bases, with 9 bases between them. The CDR3 runs 13 residues.

This chain joins TRBV7-3 and TRBJ2-7; possibly TRBD1 for D (5 bases). CDR1 is SGHTA, CDR2 FQGTGA, per germline. This CDR3 is built from 14 residues. Trimming cost V 5 bases and J 5 bases, with 16 bases left between them. In DNA, the CDR3 is TGTGCCAGCAGCCCAGGGTTTCTGCGTGACGAGCAGTACTTC. The encoded protein is CASSPGFLRDEQYF.

The V gene is TRBV24-1, the J gene TRBJ2-7; TRBD2 aligns across 16 bases. There are 17 residues in the CDR3. With 4 bases clipped from V and 5 bases from J, the junction kept 7 bases outside the gene matches. The germline CDR1 and CDR2 sequences are KGHDR and SFDVKD. CDR3 DNA sequence: TGTGCCACCAGTGAGGGACTAGCGGGAGGGGGCCGGGACGAGCAGTACTTC. This encodes CATSEGLAGGGRDEQYF.

This chain links TRBV25-1 with TRBJ1-3; a weak D match, TRBD1 (5 bases). V was cut by 1 base and J by 2 bases, with 9 bases left in between. Germline V CDR1 and CDR2: MGHDK, SYGVNS. CDR3 length: 15 amino acids. The CDR3 DNA is TGTGCCAGCAGTGAATCTGGGGGGGCTGGAAACACCATATATTTT. This encodes CASSESGGAGNTIYF.

In regard to this clone: Additional DNA sequences in this sample encode the identical CDR3. DNA of the CDR3: TGCGCCAGCAGGACAGGCTCTGGAAACACCATATATTTT. Amino acid sequence: CASRTGSGNTIYF. The V call is TRBV5-1, the J call TRBJ1-3, with D perhaps matching TRBD1 (6 bases). CDR1 is SGHRS, CDR2 YFSETQ, per germline. The CDR3 length is 13 residues. V lost 5 bases to trimming and J lost 0 bases, with 6 bases between them.

This clone was observed a single time. The chain joins TRBV11-2 to TRBJ2-7; a possible D gene is TRBD2 (6 bases). CDR1 and CDR2 (germline): SGHAT, FQNNGV. Trimming shortened V by 0 bases and J by 9 bases, and 9 bases separated the two germline ends. This CDR3 spans 12 amino acids. The CDR3 protein is CASSLDRGAQYF. The CDR3 DNA follows: TGTGCCAGCAGCTTAGATCGCGGGGCGCAGTACTTC.

This chain uses TRBV21-1 with TRBJ2-7; the table's D call, TRBD1, was not checked against the DNA. TRBV21-1 is deemed a pseudogene. The CDR3 length is 19 residues. The CDR3 DNA follows: TGTGCCAGCAGCAAAGACTCACTCCGAGGGACAGGGGGCTTAGGGGAGCAGTACTTC. It encodes CASSKDSLRGTGGLGEQYF.

The gene calls are TRBV5-1 and TRBJ2-1, with a possible D match to TRBD2 (6 bases). Germline CDR1 and CDR2: SGHRS and YFSETQ. CDR3 length equals 15 residues. V was pared by 0 bases and J by 6 bases, with 13 bases between. Here the CDR3 DNA reads TGCGCCAGCAGCTTGGCGGGCGGGATGGGCAATGAGCAGTTCTTC. Translation: CASSLAGGMGNEQFF. Filled out from reference TRBV5-1 and TRBJ2-1, the complete variable domain reads KAGVTQTPRYLIKTRGQQVTLSCSPISGHRSVSWYQQTPGQGLQFLFEYFSETQRNKGNFPGRFSGRQFSNSRSEMNVSTLELGDSALYLCASSLAGGMGNEQFFGPGTRLTVL.

This chain connects TRBV6-1 to TRBJ2-1, with 8 bases aligning to TRBD1. Germline V gives CDR1 MNHNS, CDR2 SASEGT. CDR3 length: 16 amino acids. Losses at the gene ends were 3 bases for V and 7 bases for J; bases not matched to a gene: 11. The CDR3 sequence is CASSDRRTGKVNEQFF. The CDR3 bases are TGTGCCAGCAGTGACCGGCGGACAGGGAAAGTGAATGAGCAGTTCTTC.

The chain combines TRBV6-4 with TRBJ2-6; possible D gene TRBD2, 5 bases. Germline-derived CDR1 and CDR2 are MRHNA and SNTAGT. Trimming removed 2 bases from V and 4 bases from J, with 12 bases in between. The CDR3 length is 16 residues. The CDR3 coding sequence is TGTGCCAGCAGTGACGTGACGAGGGTAGGGGCCAACGTCCTGACTTTC. This gives the protein CASSDVTRVGANVLTF.